This T cell receptor beta chain derives from a study of blood T cell repertoires in COVID-19. Study as a whole: From the United States, Italy and Spain came samples of acute and convalescent COVID-19. T cells, B-cell-depleted T cells, or PBMCs supplied cDNA or gDNA.

In the source study's methods: Estimated nucleated cell counts came from reference gene primer amplification. TCRdb's table, derived via immunoSEQ multiplex PCR, lists solely in-frame clones and lacks some. The V and J calls and clone size were taken over from that table, and D and trimming were inferred from the DNA. The repertoire holds roughly 120,000 clones, with 84% as singletons. Material: peripheral blood. This clonotype was obtained from a woman aged 60 to 75 with acute or convalescent COVID-19.

CDR3 amino acids: CASSAGTSRYEQYF. The CDR3 DNA follows: TGTGCCAGCAGCGCCGGGACTAGCAGGTACGAGCAGTACTTC. The V gene is TRBV28, the J gene TRBJ2-7, with 9 bases that match TRBD2. The CDR3 contains 14 residues. The ends lost 6 bases at V and 4 bases at J; junction bases unmatched: 7. The germline CDR1 and CDR2 sequences are MDHEN and SYDVKM. Full variable domain (rest looked up from reference TRBV28 and TRBJ2-7): DVKVTQSSRYLVKRTGEKVFLECVQDMDHENMFWYRQDPGLGLRLIYFSYDVKMKEKGDIPEGYSVSREKKERFSLILESASTNQTSMYLCASSAGTSRYEQYFGPGTRLTVT.